The 4 T cell receptor beta chains below all came from one sample that was sequenced in a study of blood T cell repertoires in COVID-19. Clones were sequenced by immunoSEQ multiplex PCR, and TCRdb holds only the in-frame ones, with some missing. The sample contains under 20,000 clones, about 83% of which appear only once. Sequenced input: peripheral blood. The receptors derive from a human donor in a cohort sampled during active COVID-19.

The chain uses TRBV7-2 and TRBJ1-4; D not certain. The CDR3 length is 14 residues. With 1 base removed from V and 8 bases from J, the gap between germline ends came to 11 bases. CDR1 SGHTA and CDR2 FQGNSA come from the germline V gene. The CDR3 region is CASSLGGIREKLFF. The CDR3 DNA is TGTGCCAGCAGCTTAGGAGGGATTCGGGAAAAACTGTTTTTT.

The DNA of the CDR3 is TGCGCCAGCAGCTTGGCCAGACTAGCGGTCACAGATACGCAGTATTTT. This translates into CASSLARLAVTDTQYF. The rearrangement uses TRBV5-1 and TRBJ2-3, with 9 positions matching TRBD2. V shed 0 bases and J 2 bases; nucleotides not matched to a gene: 4. From germline, CDR1 is SGHRS and CDR2 YFSETQ. The CDR3 has 16 amino acids.

This clone showed up just a few times. This rearrangement joins TRBV5-1 to TRBJ2-1, with 9 nucleotides matching TRBD1. This CDR3 has 14 residues. Germline CDR1 is SGHRS and CDR2 is YFSETQ. The ends lost 4 bases at V and 6 bases at J; junction bases unmatched: 5. The CDR3 nucleotides are TGCGCCAGCAGCAACTCGGGACAGGGCAATGAGCAGTTCTTC. Residues: CASSNSGQGNEQFF.

This rearrangement joins TRBV5-1 to TRBJ2-1; weak D call: TRBD1 (6 bases). Trimming shortened V by 1 base and J by 11 bases, and 22 bases separated the two germline ends. This CDR3 contains 16 residues. Per germline, CDR1 SGHRS and CDR2 YFSETQ. The DNA for the CDR3 is TGCGCCAGCAGCTTGAACCGGGACACGATATGGTTGAAGCAGTTCTTC. Protein: CASSLNRDTIWLKQFF.